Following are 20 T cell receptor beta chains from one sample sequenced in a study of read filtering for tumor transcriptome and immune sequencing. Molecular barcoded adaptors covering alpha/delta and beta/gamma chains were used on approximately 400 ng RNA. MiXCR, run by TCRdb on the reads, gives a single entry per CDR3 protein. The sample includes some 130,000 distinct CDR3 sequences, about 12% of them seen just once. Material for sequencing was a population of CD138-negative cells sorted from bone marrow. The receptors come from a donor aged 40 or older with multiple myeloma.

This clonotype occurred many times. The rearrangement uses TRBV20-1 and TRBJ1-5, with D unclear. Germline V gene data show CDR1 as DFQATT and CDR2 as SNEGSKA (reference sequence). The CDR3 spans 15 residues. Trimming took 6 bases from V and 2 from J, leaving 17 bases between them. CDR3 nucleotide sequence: TGCAGTGCCATACCGGGAGCCTTCGGCAATCAGCCCCAGCATTTT. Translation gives CSAIPGAFGNQPQHF.

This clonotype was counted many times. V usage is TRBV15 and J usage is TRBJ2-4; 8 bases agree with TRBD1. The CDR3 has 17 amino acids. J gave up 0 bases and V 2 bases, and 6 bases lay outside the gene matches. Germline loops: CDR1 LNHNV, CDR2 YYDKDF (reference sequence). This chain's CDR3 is CATSRTTGGGAKNIQYF. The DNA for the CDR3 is TGTGCCACCAGCAGAACCACAGGGGGTGGAGCCAAAAACATTCAGTACTTC.

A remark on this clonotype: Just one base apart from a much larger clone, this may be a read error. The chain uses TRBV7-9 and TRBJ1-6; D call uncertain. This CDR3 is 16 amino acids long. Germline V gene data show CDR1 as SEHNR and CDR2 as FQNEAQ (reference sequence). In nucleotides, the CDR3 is TGTGCCAGCAGCTTAGCGCAGTCAGCCTCTAATTCATCCCTCCACTTT. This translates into CASSLAQSASNSSLHF. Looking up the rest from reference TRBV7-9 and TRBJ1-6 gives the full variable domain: DTGVSQNPRHKITKRGQNVTFRCDPISEHNRLYWYRQTLGQGPEFLTYFQNEAQLEKSRLLSDRFSAERPKGSFSTLEIQRTEQGDSAMYLCASSLAQSASNSSLHFGNGTRLTVT.

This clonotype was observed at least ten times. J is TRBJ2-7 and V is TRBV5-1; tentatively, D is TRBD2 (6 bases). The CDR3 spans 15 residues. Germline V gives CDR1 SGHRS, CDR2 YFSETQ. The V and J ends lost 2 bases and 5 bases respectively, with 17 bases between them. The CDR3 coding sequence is TGCGCCAGCAGCTTTGGCGGGGTCAGGCCGGACGAGCAGTACTTC. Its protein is CASSFGGVRPDEQYF.

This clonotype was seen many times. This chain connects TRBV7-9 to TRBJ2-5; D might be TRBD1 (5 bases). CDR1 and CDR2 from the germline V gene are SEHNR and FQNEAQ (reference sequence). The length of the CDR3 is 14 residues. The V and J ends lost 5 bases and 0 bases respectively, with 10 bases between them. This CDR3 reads CASSVTGYQETQYF. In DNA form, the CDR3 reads TGTGCCAGCAGCGTAACAGGCTACCAAGAGACCCAGTACTTC.

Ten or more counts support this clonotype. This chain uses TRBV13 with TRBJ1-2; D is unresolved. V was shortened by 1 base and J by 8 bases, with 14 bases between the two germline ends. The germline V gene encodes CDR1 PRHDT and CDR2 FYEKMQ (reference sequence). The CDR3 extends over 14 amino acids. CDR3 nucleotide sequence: TGTGCCAGCAGCTTAGAAGTCACCGGAGGAGGCTACACCTTC. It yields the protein CASSLEVTGGGYTF.

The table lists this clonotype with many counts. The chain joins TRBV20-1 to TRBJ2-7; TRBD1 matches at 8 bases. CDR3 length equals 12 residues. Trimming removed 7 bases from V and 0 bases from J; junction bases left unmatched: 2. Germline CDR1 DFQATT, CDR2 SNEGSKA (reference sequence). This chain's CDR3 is CSVQGASYEQYF. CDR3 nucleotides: TGCAGTGTCCAGGGGGCCTCCTACGAGCAGTACTTC.

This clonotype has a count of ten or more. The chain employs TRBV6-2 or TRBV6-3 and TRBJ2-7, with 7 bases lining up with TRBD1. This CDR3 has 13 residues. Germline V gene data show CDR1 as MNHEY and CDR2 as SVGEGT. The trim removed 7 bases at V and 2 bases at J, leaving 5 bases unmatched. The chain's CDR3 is CASTRGQAYEQYF. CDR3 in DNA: TGTGCCAGCACCAGAGGACAGGCCTACGAGCAGTACTTC.

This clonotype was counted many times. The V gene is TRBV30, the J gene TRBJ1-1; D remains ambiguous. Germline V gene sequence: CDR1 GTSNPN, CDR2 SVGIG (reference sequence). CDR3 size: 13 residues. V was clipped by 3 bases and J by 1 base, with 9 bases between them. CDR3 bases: TGTGCCTGGAGAAGGCTGGGGAACACTGAAGCTTTCTTT. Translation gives CAWRRLGNTEAFF.

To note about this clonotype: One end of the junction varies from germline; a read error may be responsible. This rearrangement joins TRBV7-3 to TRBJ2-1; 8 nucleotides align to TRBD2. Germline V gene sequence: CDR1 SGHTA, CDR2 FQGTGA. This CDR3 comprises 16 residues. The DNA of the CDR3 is TGTGCCAGCAGCTTATTGAGCGGGAGCTCCTACAGTGAGCAGCTCTTC. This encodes CASSLLSGSSYSEQLF.

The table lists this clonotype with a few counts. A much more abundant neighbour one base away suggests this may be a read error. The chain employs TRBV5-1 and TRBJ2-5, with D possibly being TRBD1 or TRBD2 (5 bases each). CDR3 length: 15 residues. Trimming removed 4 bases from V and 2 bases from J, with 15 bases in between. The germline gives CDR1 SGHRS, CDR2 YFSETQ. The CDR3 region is CASSTGRSGQETQYF. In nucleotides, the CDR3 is TGCGCCAGCAGCACGGGACGGTCGGGGCAAGAGACCCAGTACTTC.

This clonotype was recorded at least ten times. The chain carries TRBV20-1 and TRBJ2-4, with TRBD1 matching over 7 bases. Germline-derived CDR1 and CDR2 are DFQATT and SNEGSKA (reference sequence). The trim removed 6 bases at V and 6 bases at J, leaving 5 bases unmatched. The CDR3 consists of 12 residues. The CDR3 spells CSAVGDRNIQYF. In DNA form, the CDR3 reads TGCAGTGCCGTCGGGGACAGAAACATTCAGTACTTC.

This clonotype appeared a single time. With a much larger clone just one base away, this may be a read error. The CDR3 nucleotides read TGCGCCAGCAGGACACAGGGTCCCGTAGGGGAGCTGTTTTTT. Its protein is CASRTQGPVGELFF. V usage is TRBV5-1 and J usage is TRBJ2-2; D possibly corresponds to TRBD1 (6 bases). Trimming removed 5 bases at V and 8 bases at J, with 16 bases between. Germline assignment: CDR1 SGHRS and CDR2 YFSETQ. The CDR3 is 14 amino acids.

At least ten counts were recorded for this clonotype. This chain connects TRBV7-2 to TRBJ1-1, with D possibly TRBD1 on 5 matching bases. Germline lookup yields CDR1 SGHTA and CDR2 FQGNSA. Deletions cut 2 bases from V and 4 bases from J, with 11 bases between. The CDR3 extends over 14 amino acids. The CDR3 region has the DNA TGTGCCAGCAGCTTATGGGGGGGGAGCACTGAAGCTTTCTTT. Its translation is CASSLWGGSTEAFF.

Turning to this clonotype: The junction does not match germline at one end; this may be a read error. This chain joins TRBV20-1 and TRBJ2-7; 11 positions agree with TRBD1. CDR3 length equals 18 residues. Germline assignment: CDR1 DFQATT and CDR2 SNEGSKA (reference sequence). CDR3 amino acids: CSARAGQGGAWTSCEQYF. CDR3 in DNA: TGCAGTGCTAGGGCGGGACAGGGGGGCGCATGGACTTCCTGCGAGCAGTACTTC.

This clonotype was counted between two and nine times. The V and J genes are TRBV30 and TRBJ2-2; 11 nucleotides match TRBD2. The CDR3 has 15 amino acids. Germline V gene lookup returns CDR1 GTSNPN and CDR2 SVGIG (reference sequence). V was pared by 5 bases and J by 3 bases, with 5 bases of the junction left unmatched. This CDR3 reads CAWETSGSYTGELFF. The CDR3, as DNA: TGTGCCTGGGAAACTAGCGGGAGTTACACCGGGGAGCTGTTTTTT.

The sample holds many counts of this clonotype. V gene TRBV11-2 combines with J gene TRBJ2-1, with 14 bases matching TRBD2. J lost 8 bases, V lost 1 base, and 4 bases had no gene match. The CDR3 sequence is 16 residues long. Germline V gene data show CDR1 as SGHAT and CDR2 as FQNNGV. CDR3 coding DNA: TGTGCCAGCAGCTTAGGGACTAGCGGGAGGATGTATGAGCAGTTCTTC. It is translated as CASSLGTSGRMYEQFF. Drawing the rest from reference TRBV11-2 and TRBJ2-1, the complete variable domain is EAGVAQSPRYKIIEKRQSVAFWCNPISGHATLYWYQQILGQGPKLLIQFQNNGVVDDSQLPKDRFSAERLKGVDSTLKIQPAKLEDSAVYLCASSLGTSGRMYEQFFGPGTRLTVL.

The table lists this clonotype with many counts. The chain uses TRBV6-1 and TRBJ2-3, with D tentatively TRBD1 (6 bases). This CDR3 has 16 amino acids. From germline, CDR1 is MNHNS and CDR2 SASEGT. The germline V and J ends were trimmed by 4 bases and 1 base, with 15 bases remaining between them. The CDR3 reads CASSGGRGFGTDTQYF. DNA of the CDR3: TGTGCCAGCAGTGGAGGCAGGGGATTCGGCACAGATACGCAGTATTTT.

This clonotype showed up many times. The CDR3 DNA follows: TGTGCCAGCGGGACTAGCGGGAGGCCCCGGACCCAGTACTTC. Protein: CASGTSGRPRTQYF. The rearrangement links TRBV27 to TRBJ2-5; 15 positions agree with TRBD2. The CDR3 is 14 residues long. The germline V gene encodes CDR1 MNHEY and CDR2 SMNVEV (reference sequence). The V segment lost 8 bases and the J segment 7 bases; nucleotides outside the gene matches: 5.

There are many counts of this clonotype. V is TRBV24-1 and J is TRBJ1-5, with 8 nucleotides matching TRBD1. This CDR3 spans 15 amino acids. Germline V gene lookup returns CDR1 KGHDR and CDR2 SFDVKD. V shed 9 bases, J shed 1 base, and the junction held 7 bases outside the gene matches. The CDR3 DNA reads TGTGCCACCGCACCGGGACAGGCAAGCAATCAGCCCCAGCATTTT. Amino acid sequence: CATAPGQASNQPQHF.